This T cell receptor beta chain came from a study of blood T cell repertoires in COVID-19 (dated by TCRdb to about 2020). Regarding the study in general: Collaborator samples came from the United States, Italy and Spain and covered acute and convalescent phases of COVID-19. The prospective study material was composed of cDNA or gDNA derived from T cells, B-cell-depleted T cells, or PBMCs. Deeply sampled blood TCRbeta repertoires from subjects exposed to, actively infected with, or recovered from COVID-19 were included in the dataset. The repertoires were made available in a free public database intended to serve as a resource for research on the immune response to SARS-CoV-2. Samples came from the ongoing ImmuneRACE study (first 160 participants) plus 1,254 subjects from 6 global collaborators. Nearly every sample came with metadata listing a de-identified subject ID, COVID-19 status, age in years and sex. HLA class I and class II types, where available, came from metadata supplied by the sample provider rather than from assay-based typing. Broader findings and caveats from the paper: The quantity of clinical and demographic metadata differed by source and by participant and was supplied without curation.

TCRbeta CDR3 regions were amplified from genomic DNA by means of the immunoSEQ Assay, a bias-controlled multiplex PCR. Under the source paper's analysis protocol: The number of nucleated cells in each sample was estimated from the amplification of reference gene primers within the assay. To quantify the absolute abundance of each unique TCRbeta CDR3 rearrangement, sequence reads were collapsed and filtered. For each sample, productive Simpson clonality was calculated as the square root of Simpson's diversity index over productive rearrangements. This immuneACCESS table, as held by TCRdb, lists in-frame sequences with V and J called but not all clones. Of the missing ones, under half trace to an unresolved V gene in checked studies; the others have no known cause. From that table come the V and J calls and clone size; the DNA was used to work out D and trimming. For this sample there are about 260,000 clones; roughly 86% appear just once. The ten largest account for less than 4.5% of the sample.

The CDR3 has 12 amino acids, counting the end cysteine and phenylalanine. Just CDR3 DNA is preserved here, 36 bases in frame from base 1. CDR1 and CDR2 were assigned from the germline V gene as SQVTM and ANQGSEA. V and J lose 2 bases and 5 bases, and a span of 9 bases separates them. To note about this clone: The antigen this receptor binds is unknown. Base qualities were left out, and no much larger clone turns up one base away.

The collaborating institutions used their own protocols to collect whole blood in K2EDTA tubes. For TCRbeta analysis, collaborator samples were shipped as frozen whole blood, as isolated PBMCs, or as DNA extracted from either sample type. The chain employs TRBV29-1 and TRBJ1-2; the D gene is unclear. This receptor was identified in a young man with active or convalescent COVID-19. Sequenced sample: peripheral blood. The sequence in DNA is TGCAGCGTTGAACCCGTCTCTTATGGCTACACCTTC. The resulting protein is CSVEPVSYGYTF.